A selection of T cell receptor beta chains follows, all from one sample in a study of control samples from healthy donors and cancer patients. Produced via immunoSEQ multiplex PCR; TCRdb's table is partial and in-frame only. The profile shows 150,000 to 200,000 clones, roughly 91% of them singletons. The sequencing sample was made of blood. These receptors were taken from a woman aged 25-40 years in good health. CDR3s include the opening cysteine and the closing phenylalanine or tryptophan. A D gene is named only where the DNA matches it firmly. Clone size is not always given. Where it is, it says once, few, many or a class for expanded clones.

TRBV28,NA,TRBJ1-2,TRBD1,CASSPRPGQGKYGYTF,TGTGCCAGCAGTCCACGACCGGGACAGGGGAAATATGGCTACACCTTC
TRBV6-5,NA,TRBJ2-5,TRBD1,CASSYSRDRGAQYF,TGTGCCAGCAGTTACTCGAGGGACAGGGGGGCCCAGTACTTC
TRBV2,NA,TRBJ2-1,NA,CATNGDYNEQFF,TGTGCCACGAACGGGGATTACAATGAGCAGTTCTTC
TRBV18,few,TRBJ1-3,NA,CASSPMAQGRGNTIYF,TGTGCCAGCTCACCTATGGCTCAGGGGAGAGGAAACACCATATATTTT
TRBV18,NA,TRBJ2-1,TRBD2,CASSPSSGINEQFF,TGTGCCAGCTCACCATCTAGCGGGATCAATGAGCAGTTCTTC
TRBV9,NA,TRBJ2-5,TRBD2,CASSVGSSGRETQYF,TGTGCCAGCAGCGTAGGATCTAGCGGGAGGGAGACCCAGTACTTC
TRBV6-6,NA,TRBJ1-5,NA,CASSYSRDQPQHF,TGTGCCAGCAGTTACTCGAGGGATCAGCCCCAGCATTTT
TRBV27,once,TRBJ1-4,TRBD1,CASRDRAEKLFF,TGTGCCAGCAGGGACAGGGCTGAAAAACTGTTTTTT
TRBV18,NA,TRBJ1-1,TRBD1,CASSGDRGGTEAFF,TGTGCCAGCTCAGGTGACAGGGGAGGTACTGAAGCTTTCTTT
TRBV29-1,NA,TRBJ2-5,NA,CSVGWPGETQYF,TGCAGCGTTGGGTGGCCGGGGGAGACCCAGTACTTC
TRBV11-3,NA,TRBJ2-6,NA,CASSLWGFGANVLTF,TGTGCCAGCAGCTTATGGGGGTTTGGGGCCAACGTCCTGACTTTC
TRBV2,NA,TRBJ1-1,TRBD1,CASSRTGAGYTEAFF,TGTGCCAGCAGTAGGACAGGGGCGGGTTACACTGAAGCTTTCTTT
TRBV12-3/TRBV12-4,NA,TRBJ2-5,NA,CASSFLGQETQYF,TGTGCCAGCAGTTTTTTGGGCCAAGAGACCCAGTACTTC
TRBV27,NA,TRBJ1-5,NA,CASRWDSNQPQHF,TGTGCCAGCAGGTGGGACAGCAATCAGCCCCAGCATTTT
TRBV11-3,NA,TRBJ2-5,TRBD2,CASSLGVREISEETQYF,TGTGCCAGCAGCTTAGGGGTGCGGGAGATTTCGGAAGAGACCCAGTACTTC
TRBV18,NA,TRBJ1-1,NA,CASSPLPPGNTEAFF,TGTGCCAGCTCACCATTACCCCCAGGGAACACTGAAGCTTTCTTT
TRBV24-1,NA,TRBJ2-1,TRBD1,CATSPRGLRNEQFF,TGTGCCACCAGCCCCAGGGGGTTGCGGAATGAGCAGTTCTTC
TRBV6-5,NA,TRBJ2-1,TRBD2,CASSLGLAGGLEQFF,TGTGCCAGCAGCCTGGGACTAGCGGGAGGTCTTGAGCAGTTCTTC
TRBV7-9,NA,TRBJ1-2,NA,CASSVGGRAYGYTF,TGTGCCAGCAGCGTAGGGGGGAGGGCCTATGGCTACACCTTC
TRBV19,NA,TRBJ2-1,TRBD1,CASSILQGANEQFF,TGTGCCAGTAGTATACTACAGGGGGCAAATGAGCAGTTCTTC
TRBV4-2,few,TRBJ2-7,NA,CASSQRGRNYEQYF,TGTGCCAGCAGCCAACGGGGGCGTAATTACGAGCAGTACTTC
TRBV30,NA,TRBJ1-4,NA,CAWRTRTATNEKLFF,TGTGCCTGGAGAACACGGACGGCAACTAATGAAAAACTGTTTTTT
TRBV5-1,few,TRBJ1-1,NA,CASKRGKDTEAFF,TGCGCCAGCAAGAGAGGGAAAGATACTGAAGCTTTCTTT
TRBV9,once,TRBJ2-1,TRBD1,CASSVGDRRNNEQFF,TGTGCCAGCAGCGTAGGGGACAGGCGTAACAATGAGCAGTTCTTC
TRBV2,few,TRBJ2-1,NA,CASSVATSYNEQFF,TGTGCCAGCAGTGTTGCGACCTCCTACAATGAGCAGTTCTTC
TRBV7-3,NA,TRBJ2-7,TRBD2,CASSPASGTYEQYF,TGTGCCAGCAGCCCGGCTAGCGGCACCTACGAGCAGTACTTC
TRBV30,NA,TRBJ2-3,TRBD1,CAWSLRGRITDTQYF,TGTGCCTGGAGCCTCAGGGGGCGCATCACAGATACGCAGTATTTT
TRBV6-4,NA,TRBJ2-2,NA,CASSDRNTGELFF,TGTGCCAGCAGTGATCGGAACACCGGGGAGCTGTTTTTT
TRBV7-2,NA,TRBJ1-1,NA,CASSLGMGTEAFF,TGTGCCAGCAGCTTAGGGATGGGCACTGAAGCTTTCTTT
TRBV30,NA,TRBJ2-1,NA,CAWSVSRARNEQFF,TGTGCCTGGAGTGTCTCCAGGGCCCGGAATGAGCAGTTCTTC
TRBV6-5,NA,TRBJ2-7,TRBD2,CASSYGLAGEQQYF,TGTGCCAGCAGTTACGGACTAGCGGGAGAACAACAGTACTTC
TRBV30,NA,TRBJ2-7,NA,CAWRGGTYEQYF,TGTGCCTGGAGAGGGGGTACCTACGAGCAGTACTTC
TRBV15,NA,TRBJ2-1,NA,CATSPRAPPSYNEQFF,TGTGCCACCAGCCCCCGGGCGCCTCCCTCCTACAATGAGCAGTTCTTC
TRBV12-1,NA,TRBJ2-7,NA,CASSFGSRYEQYF,TGTGCCAGCAGCTTTGGGTCCCGCTACGAGCAGTACTTC
TRBV29-1,NA,TRBJ1-2,NA,CSVAVTINYGYTF,TGCAGCGTTGCTGTGACAATTAACTATGGCTACACCTTC
TRBV13,NA,TRBJ1-1,TRBD1,CASSLGGQVNTEAFF,TGTGCCAGCAGCTTAGGGGGACAGGTGAACACTGAAGCTTTCTTT
TRBV15,NA,TRBJ2-7,NA,CATSPGTPFSEQYF,TGTGCCACCAGCCCCGGGACTCCGTTCTCCGAGCAGTACTTC
TRBV11-2,NA,TRBJ1-1,NA,CASSLAGRTEAFF,TGTGCCAGCAGCTTAGCAGGGCGAACTGAAGCTTTCTTT
TRBV6-2/TRBV6-3,NA,TRBJ2-3,NA,CASSGGGGSDTQYF,TGTGCCAGCAGTGGGGGAGGAGGGTCAGATACGCAGTATTTT
TRBV27,NA,TRBJ2-7,NA,CASSLYYTASYEQYF,TGTGCCAGCAGTTTATATTACACGGCTTCCTACGAGCAGTACTTC
TRBV6-5,NA,TRBJ1-6,TRBD1,CASSTRTGRYSPLHF,TGTGCCAGCAGTACTAGGACAGGGAGGTATTCACCCCTCCACTTT
TRBV5-4,once,TRBJ2-3,NA,CASSLRSRTDTQYF,TGTGCCAGCAGCTTGCGGTCTCGCACAGATACGCAGTATTTT
TRBV11-2,NA,TRBJ1-4,NA,CASSFRLFNEKLFF,TGTGCCAGCAGCTTCCGACTGTTTAATGAAAAACTGTTTTTT
TRBV5-1,NA,TRBJ1-4,TRBD1,CASSLGDRDNEKLFF,TGCGCCAGCAGCTTGGGGGACAGGGATAATGAAAAACTGTTTTTT
TRBV13,NA,TRBJ2-1,NA,CASSLGNSDNEQFF,TGTGCCAGCAGCTTAGGTAATAGCGACAATGAGCAGTTCTTC
TRBV9,NA,TRBJ2-5,TRBD2,CASSVEVSGGRETQYF,TGTGCCAGCAGCGTAGAAGTTAGCGGGGGACGGGAGACCCAGTACTTC
TRBV20-1,NA,TRBJ2-7,TRBD2,CSASGGGLAGVYEQYF,TGCAGTGCTAGTGGGGGGGGACTAGCGGGAGTCTACGAGCAGTACTTC
TRBV2,once,TRBJ2-3,NA,CASGRGATDTQYF,TGTGCCAGCGGACGAGGGGCCACAGATACGCAGTATTTT
TRBV4-1,NA,TRBJ2-7,NA,CASSQEPLATYEQYF,TGCGCCAGCAGCCAAGAGCCGTTGGCAACCTACGAGCAGTACTTC
TRBV19,NA,TRBJ2-1,NA,CASSIGSNSYNEQFF,TGTGCCAGTAGTATAGGGAGTAACTCCTACAATGAGCAGTTCTTC
TRBV7-8,NA,TRBJ1-2,TRBD1,CASSLGGQGYYGYTF,TGTGCCAGCAGCTTAGGTGGACAGGGGTACTATGGCTACACCTTC
TRBV7-9,NA,TRBJ1-2,TRBD1,CASSLGTGHGYTF,TGTGCCAGCAGCTTAGGGACAGGGCATGGCTACACCTTC